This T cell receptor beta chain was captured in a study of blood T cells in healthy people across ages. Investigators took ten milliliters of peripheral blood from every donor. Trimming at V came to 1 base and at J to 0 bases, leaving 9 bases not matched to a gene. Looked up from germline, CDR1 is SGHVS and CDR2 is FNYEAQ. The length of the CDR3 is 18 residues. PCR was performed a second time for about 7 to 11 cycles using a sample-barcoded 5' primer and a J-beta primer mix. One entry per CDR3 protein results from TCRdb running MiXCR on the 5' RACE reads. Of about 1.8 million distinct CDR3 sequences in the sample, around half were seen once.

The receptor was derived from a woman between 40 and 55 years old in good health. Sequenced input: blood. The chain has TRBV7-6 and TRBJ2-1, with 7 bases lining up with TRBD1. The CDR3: CASSLGSGTVSSYNEQFF. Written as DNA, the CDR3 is TGTGCCAGCAGCTTAGGGTCCGGGACAGTGAGCTCCTACAATGAGCAGTTCTTC.